This T cell receptor (beta chain) appears in the sequencing data of a study of blood T cell repertoires in COVID-19. Whole-study context: The samples span acute and convalescent COVID-19 from the United States, Italy and Spain.

Sequenced by immunoSEQ multiplex PCR; TCRdb stores in-frame clones only, minus some. The profile covers about 210,000 clones, with under 95% appearing a single time and 1% to 1.5% taken by the ten largest. The length of the CDR3 is 14 residues. V lost 0 bases and J 7 bases, leaving 9 bases between the germline ends. Looked up from germline, CDR1 is MDHEN and CDR2 is SYDVKM. The sequence was obtained from a man aged 30 to 45 with acute or convalescent COVID-19. J is TRBJ1-4 and V is TRBV28; maybe TRBD1 (5 bases). The source material was peripheral blood. The CDR3 nucleotides are TGTGCCAGCAGTTTATGGGGGGGAGCTGAAAAACTGTTTTTT. It is translated as CASSLWGGAEKLFF.